A selection of T cell receptor beta chains follows, all from one sample in a study of blood T cell repertoires in COVID-19. Sequencing used immunoSEQ multiplex PCR; TCRdb keeps in-frame clones, though not all of them. In the table there are some 160,000 clones, 89% of which are singletons. Input material: peripheral blood. The receptor source for this set is a man between 60 and 70 years old with acute or convalescent COVID-19. CDR3s include the opening cysteine and the closing phenylalanine or tryptophan. The order of the fields is J gene, V gene, D gene, clone size, CDR3 DNA, CDR3 protein. D genes are given only for firm matches. A clone size is listed for some rows: how often the clone was seen (once, few, many), or a class if it is expanded.

J: TRBJ2-7
V: TRBV5-1
D: TRBD1
size: once
DNA: TGCGCCAGCAGCTCAGGGGGTACGCTACGGGAGCAGTACTTC
CDR3: CASSSGGTLREQYF

J: TRBJ1-2
V: TRBV15
D: -
size: few
DNA: TGTGCCACCAGCAGAGATCAGGGCACGGCAGGGGGCTACACCTTC
CDR3: CATSRDQGTAGGYTF

J: TRBJ2-7
V: TRBV6-5
D: -
size: -
DNA: TGTGCCAGCAGTTCGGGTCCGTTTTCGGAGCAGTACTTC
CDR3: CASSSGPFSEQYF

J: TRBJ2-1
V: TRBV6-5
D: TRBD2
size: -
DNA: TGTGCCAGCACCATAGGGACTAGCGGCTACAATGAGCAGTTCTTC
CDR3: CASTIGTSGYNEQFF

J: TRBJ1-4
V: TRBV15
D: -
size: once
DNA: TGTGCCACCACGGGAGGTGAAAAACTGTTTTTT
CDR3: CATTGGEKLFF

J: TRBJ1-1
V: TRBV6-4
D: TRBD1
size: -
DNA: TGTGCCAGCAGCATACAGGGGGAAGGCGCTGAAGCTTTCTTT
CDR3: CASSIQGEGAEAFF

J: TRBJ1-2
V: TRBV5-5
D: -
size: -
DNA: TGTGCCAGCAGCTTGGTAGGGGTAGGTGACTATGGCTACACCTTC
CDR3: CASSLVGVGDYGYTF

J: TRBJ1-2
V: TRBV2
D: -
size: -
DNA: TGTGCCAGCAGTGAAGCTCGAGGGCCCAGGGGTGAGGGCTACACCTTC
CDR3: CASSEARGPRGEGYTF

J: TRBJ1-2
V: TRBV7-2
D: -
size: -
DNA: TGTGCCAGCAGCCTACTACAGGGAAAAGAAGGCTACACCTTC
CDR3: CASSLLQGKEGYTF

J: TRBJ1-3
V: TRBV10-3
D: -
size: -
DNA: TGTGCCATCGCGGGGGCTGGAAACACCATATATTTT
CDR3: CAIAGAGNTIYF

J: TRBJ2-1
V: TRBV19
D: -
size: -
DNA: TGTGCCAGTTGTAGTATCCCCAAGAGTAATGAGCAGTTCTTC
CDR3: CASCSIPKSNEQFF

J: TRBJ1-6
V: TRBV4-3
D: -
size: -
DNA: TGCGCCAGCAGCCAAGATAGTAATTCACCCCTCCACTTT
CDR3: CASSQDSNSPLHF

J: TRBJ2-7
V: TRBV25-1
D: TRBD1
size: -
DNA: TGTGCCAGCAGTGAATTTGGGACAGGGTACTACGAGCAGTACTTC
CDR3: CASSEFGTGYYEQYF

J: TRBJ2-1
V: TRBV7-6
D: -
size: -
DNA: TGTGCCAGCAGCTCGGTCAGGTACAATGAGCAGTTCTTC
CDR3: CASSSVRYNEQFF

J: TRBJ2-7
V: TRBV6-2/TRBV6-3
D: -
size: -
DNA: TGTGCCAGCAGTTACGCCGGGGTTGGGGAGCAGTACTTC
CDR3: CASSYAGVGEQYF

J: TRBJ1-1
V: TRBV5-1
D: -
size: -
DNA: TGCGCCAGCAGCGGGGTGGGGGCACGGGGTGAAGCTTTCTTT
CDR3: CASSGVGARGEAFF

J: TRBJ2-5
V: TRBV5-4
D: TRBD2
size: -
DNA: TGTGCCAGCAGCAGTGGGACTAGCGGGGGGGAAGAGACCCAGTACTTC
CDR3: CASSSGTSGGEETQYF

J: TRBJ2-7
V: TRBV14
D: -
size: -
DNA: TGTGCCAGCAGCCATGGAGGAGGGGGAGGGCCCGACTCCTACGAGCAGTACTTC
CDR3: CASSHGGGGGPDSYEQYF

J: TRBJ1-2
V: TRBV7-9
D: -
size: -
DNA: TGTGCCAGCAGCTTAGTCCAGGACTATGGCTACACCTTC
CDR3: CASSLVQDYGYTF

J: TRBJ2-5
V: TRBV6-5
D: TRBD1
size: -
DNA: TGTGCCAGCAGTTCCGGGACAGTTAAGACCCAGTACTTC
CDR3: CASSSGTVKTQYF

J: TRBJ2-1
V: TRBV2
D: TRBD2
size: few
DNA: TGTGCCAGCAGTGTCCCTACCGCTAGCGGATCCTACAATGAGCAGTTCTTC
CDR3: CASSVPTASGSYNEQFF

J: TRBJ1-2
V: TRBV6-5
D: -
size: -
DNA: TGTGCCAGCAGTTACCTGGGACAAGGGAAAGACTATGGCTACACCTTC
CDR3: CASSYLGQGKDYGYTF

J: TRBJ2-1
V: TRBV7-6
D: -
size: -
DNA: TGTGCCAGCAGCTTAGCAGGCGGAACCAACAATGAGCAGTTCTTC
CDR3: CASSLAGGTNNEQFF

J: TRBJ1-2
V: TRBV6-6
D: TRBD1
size: -
DNA: TGTGCCAGCAGCGTCGACCGGGACAGGGACGCTGGCTACACCTTC
CDR3: CASSVDRDRDAGYTF

J: TRBJ2-7
V: TRBV6-5
D: TRBD1
size: -
DNA: TGTGCCAGCAAATTGGACAGGGGTGACTACGAGCAGTACTTC
CDR3: CASKLDRGDYEQYF

J: TRBJ1-3
V: TRBV7-8
D: -
size: -
DNA: TGTGCCAGCAGCTTAAGACCCCCGGAGCTCGACCCGCCTGGAAACACCATATATTTT
CDR3: CASSLRPPELDPPGNTIYF

J: TRBJ1-2
V: TRBV6-2/TRBV6-3
D: -
size: -
DNA: TGTGCCAGCAGTTACTTAGCAGCAAACTATGGCTACACCTTC
CDR3: CASSYLAANYGYTF

J: TRBJ1-2
V: TRBV6-1
D: -
size: -
DNA: TGTGCCAGCAGTGAATGGGGGAACAGGGTACGGAATGGCTACACCTTC
CDR3: CASSEWGNRVRNGYTF

J: TRBJ1-6
V: TRBV27
D: TRBD1
size: once
DNA: TGTGCCAGCAGAGCCACGACAGGGGTTAATTCACCCCTCCACTTT
CDR3: CASRATTGVNSPLHF

J: TRBJ1-4
V: TRBV27
D: -
size: -
DNA: TGTGCCAGCAGTAGACGGGGGGCTAATGAAAAACTGTTTTTT
CDR3: CASSRRGANEKLFF

J: TRBJ1-4
V: TRBV9
D: TRBD1
size: -
DNA: TGTGCCAGCAGCGTTAGACAGGGTAATGAAAAACTGTTTTTT
CDR3: CASSVRQGNEKLFF

J: TRBJ1-3
V: TRBV5-1
D: -
size: -
DNA: TGCGCCAGCAGCTTGTCGGGGAAAGCCATATATTTT
CDR3: CASSLSGKAIYF

J: TRBJ2-2
V: TRBV2
D: TRBD2
size: once
DNA: TGTGCCAGCAGCCAACCGGGACTAGCGGGGGCTTCAGGGGAGCTGTTTTTT
CDR3: CASSQPGLAGASGELFF

J: TRBJ1-2
V: TRBV29-1
D: TRBD1
size: -
DNA: TGCAGCGTACCAGGGGGGATCTATGGCTACACCTTC
CDR3: CSVPGGIYGYTF

J: TRBJ1-5
V: TRBV19
D: -
size: once
DNA: TGTGCCAGTAGTATACAACAGAACTCAATTAGCAATCAGCCCCAGCATTTT
CDR3: CASSIQQNSISNQPQHF

J: TRBJ1-5
V: TRBV15
D: -
size: -
DNA: TGTGCCACCAGCATAACCAGGGGCGGGCAGCCCCAGCATTTT
CDR3: CATSITRGGQPQHF

J: TRBJ2-3
V: TRBV5-1
D: TRBD1
size: -
DNA: TGCGCCAGCAGCTTCGACAGGGGAAGCACAGATACGCAGTATTTT
CDR3: CASSFDRGSTDTQYF

J: TRBJ1-2
V: TRBV2
D: TRBD1
size: -
DNA: TGTGCCAGCAGTAGGACAGGCATCTATGGCTACACCTTC
CDR3: CASSRTGIYGYTF

J: TRBJ2-3
V: TRBV6-1
D: TRBD2
size: -
DNA: TGTGCCAGCAGTGAGGGGGGGGGAGGCACAGATACGCAGTATTTT
CDR3: CASSEGGGGTDTQYF

J: TRBJ2-2
V: TRBV18
D: TRBD1
size: -
DNA: TGTGCCAGCTCACAAGGACAGGTGGACACCGGGGAGCTGTTTTTT
CDR3: CASSQGQVDTGELFF

J: TRBJ1-3
V: TRBV18
D: -
size: -
DNA: TGTGCCAGCTCACCACCTTGGGCAGGGCTCGGGGGAAACACCATATATTTT
CDR3: CASSPPWAGLGGNTIYF

J: TRBJ1-5
V: TRBV7-2
D: -
size: -
DNA: TGTGCCAGCAGCCAGATGGGGGCGAGCAATCAGCCCCAGCATTTT
CDR3: CASSQMGASNQPQHF

J: TRBJ1-3
V: TRBV11-2
D: -
size: -
DNA: TGTGCCAGCAGCTTAGTGGTTTCGGGGGTCACTGGAAACACCATATATTTT
CDR3: CASSLVVSGVTGNTIYF

J: TRBJ1-1
V: TRBV6-5
D: TRBD1
size: -
DNA: TGTGCCAGCACGACAGGGGTCGGGGCTTTCTTT
CDR3: CASTTGVGAFF

J: TRBJ1-3
V: TRBV9
D: -
size: -
DNA: TGTGCCAGCAGCGCCCAACAGGTCTCTGGAAACACCATATATTTT
CDR3: CASSAQQVSGNTIYF

J: TRBJ1-5
V: TRBV4-2
D: -
size: once
DNA: TGTGCCAGCAGCCAAGTAGGAGACGTTAGCAATCAGCCCCAGCATTTT
CDR3: CASSQVGDVSNQPQHF

J: TRBJ1-3
V: TRBV15
D: TRBD1
size: once
DNA: TGTGCCACCAGCGCCCAGGGGGTGAAAGGAAACACCATATATTTT
CDR3: CATSAQGVKGNTIYF

J: TRBJ1-4
V: TRBV2
D: -
size: -
DNA: TGTGCCACGAGGACAGAAGCGACTAATGAAAAACTGTTTTTT
CDR3: CATRTEATNEKLFF

J: TRBJ2-3
V: TRBV19
D: -
size: -
DNA: TGTGCCAGTAGCCCCGGGGGGCGTGATACGCAGTATTTT
CDR3: CASSPGGRDTQYF

J: TRBJ2-3
V: TRBV2
D: TRBD2
size: -
DNA: TGTGCCAGCAGTGAGCTAGCGGGGGGGTCAGATACGCAGTATTTT
CDR3: CASSELAGGSDTQYF